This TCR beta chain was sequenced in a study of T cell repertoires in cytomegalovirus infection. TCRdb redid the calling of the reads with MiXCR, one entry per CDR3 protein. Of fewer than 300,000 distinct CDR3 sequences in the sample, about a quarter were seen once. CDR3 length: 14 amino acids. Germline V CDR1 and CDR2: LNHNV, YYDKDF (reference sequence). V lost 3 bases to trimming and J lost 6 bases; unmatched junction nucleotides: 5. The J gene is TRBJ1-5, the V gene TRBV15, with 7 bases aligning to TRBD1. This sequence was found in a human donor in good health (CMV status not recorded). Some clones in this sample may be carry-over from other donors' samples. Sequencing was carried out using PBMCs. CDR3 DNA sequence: TGTGCCACCAGCAGGGAACAGGGGCGTCAGCCCCAGCATTTT. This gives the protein CATSREQGRQPQHF. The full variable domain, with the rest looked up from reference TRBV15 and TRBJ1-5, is DAMVIQNPRYQVTQFGKPVTLSCSQTLNHNVMYWYQQKSSQAPKLLFHYYDKDFNNEADTPDNFQSRRPNTSFCFLDIRSPGLGDTAMYLCATSREQGRQPQHFGDGTRLSIL.